Following are 15 T cell receptor beta chains from one sample sequenced in a study of molecular identifiers for immune sequencing clone quantification. TCRdb passed the PCR reads through MiXCR, listing each CDR3 protein once. In the table there are nearly 20,000 distinct CDR3 sequences, 20% to 25% of which are singletons. The sequenced material came from naive CD8+ T cells from blood, with Jurkat cell RNA spiked in. Indicated subset: FACS-sorted CD8+CD4-CCR7+CD45RA+ naive T cells. All receptors derive from a human donor in good health. Some libraries in this study had Jurkat cell RNA spiked in.

The chain employs TRBV4-3 and TRBJ2-7, with no clear D. Germline V gene data show CDR1 as LGHNA and CDR2 as YSLEER. V was trimmed by 1 base and J by 3 bases, leaving 10 bases between them. The CDR3 sequence is 14 residues long. CDR3 in DNA: TGCGCCAGCAGCCAAGGACACCGCTTCTACGAGCAGTACTTC. This gives the protein CASSQGHRFYEQYF.

This clonotype appeared many times. The chain uses TRBV4-2 and TRBJ2-7; D gene uncertain. The CDR3 contains 17 residues. CDR1 LGHNA and CDR2 YNFKEQ come from the germline V gene. Trimming pared 0 bases from V and 3 bases from J, leaving 18 bases between. The CDR3 sequence: CASSQEHSVAADYEQYF. CDR3 nucleotide sequence: TGTGCCAGCAGCCAAGAACATTCGGTGGCAGCTGACTACGAGCAGTACTTC.

Many counts were recorded for this clonotype. This chain links TRBV28 with TRBJ2-7; D possibly corresponds to TRBD2 (5 bases). This CDR3 has 13 amino acids. Trimming shortened V by 4 bases and J by 5 bases, and 12 bases separated the two germline ends. Germline V gene data show CDR1 as MDHEN and CDR2 as SYDVKM. The CDR3 loop is CASSYPTGDEQYF. The CDR3, as DNA: TGTGCCAGCAGTTACCCCACCGGGGACGAGCAGTACTTC. The whole variable domain, remainder taken from reference TRBV28 and TRBJ2-7, is DVKVTQSSRYLVKRTGEKVFLECVQDMDHENMFWYRQDPGLGLRLIYFSYDVKMKEKGDIPEGYSVSREKKERFSLILESASTNQTSMYLCASSYPTGDEQYFGPGTRLTVT.

In regard to this clonotype: A read error may explain this, as a much larger clone is one base away. This chain links TRBV12-3 or TRBV12-4 with TRBJ2-1; 7 bases are shared with TRBD1. The CDR3 has 15 residues. In DNA form, the CDR3 reads TGTGTCAGCAGACCGGCGAGGGGGCCTTATGATGAGCAGTTCTTC. Its translation: CVSRPARGPYDEQFF.

By sample share, this clonotype is medium-sized. The chain carries TRBV20-1 and TRBJ2-4, with no clear D. From germline, CDR1 is DFQATT and CDR2 SNEGSKA (reference sequence). The V end lost 5 bases, the J end lost 0 bases, and 17 bases lay between the germline ends. The CDR3 is 16 residues long. CDR3 coding DNA: TGCAGTGCTCCACTCTCGGCCCAGATAGCCAAAAACATTCAGTACTTC. Protein: CSAPLSAQIAKNIQYF.

This chain connects TRBV4-3 to TRBJ1-5, with TRBD1 matching 9 bases. V lost 4 bases to trimming and J lost 7 bases; unmatched junction nucleotides: 2. The CDR3 length is 13 residues. Per germline, CDR1 LGHNA and CDR2 YSLEER. The CDR3 sequence: CASSPGQGQPQHF. Here the CDR3 DNA reads TGCGCCAGCAGCCCCGGACAGGGGCAGCCCCAGCATTTT.

This clonotype was detected a few times. This rearrangement joins TRBV27 to TRBJ2-7; possible D gene TRBD2, 5 bases. The CDR3 runs to 14 residues. Per germline, CDR1 MNHEY and CDR2 SMNVEV (reference sequence). Trimming took off 2 bases at V and 4 bases at J, with 12 bases between the two ends. The CDR3 is CASSLGFTGYEQYF. The CDR3 DNA is TGTGCCAGCAGTTTAGGTTTCACGGGGTACGAGCAGTACTTC.

In this sample, this clonotype turned up many times. The chain carries TRBV28 and TRBJ2-7; D ambiguous. The V gene's germline CDR1 is MDHEN and CDR2 SYDVKM. V was trimmed by 6 bases and J by 4 bases, leaving 13 bases between them. This CDR3 is 13 amino acids long. This CDR3 is CASRRKGIYEQYF. CDR3 DNA: TGTGCCAGCAGGCGCAAAGGGATTTACGAGCAGTACTTC.

This clonotype was detected many times. The J gene is TRBJ2-3, the V gene TRBV4-3; D perhaps matches TRBD2 (5 bases). Trimming removed 4 bases from V and 0 bases from J, with 23 bases in between. CDR3 length: 19 amino acids. Germline assignment: CDR1 LGHNA and CDR2 YSLEER. The chain's CDR3 is CASSPDFFLGESSTDTQYF. The CDR3 nucleotides read TGCGCCAGCAGCCCCGATTTTTTCCTTGGGGAGTCGAGCACAGATACGCAGTATTTT.

This clonotype was counted many times. This chain connects TRBV4-2 to TRBJ1-1; D is undetermined. V gave up 3 bases and J gave up 0 bases, with 8 bases separating them. Germline values: CDR1 LGHNA, CDR2 YNFKEQ. This CDR3 has 14 residues. The CDR3 DNA reads as TGTGCCAGCAGCCAGGGATTCATGAACACTGAAGCTTTCTTT. Amino acid sequence: CASSQGFMNTEAFF.

In its sample, this clonotype ranks as medium-sized. The gene calls are TRBV7-8 and TRBJ2-3; tentative D call: TRBD1 (6 bases). In germline, CDR1 is SGHVS, CDR2 FQNEAQ. The CDR3 consists of 14 residues. The V end was cut by 5 bases, the J end by 10 bases, with 19 bases between. The CDR3 bases are TGTGCCAGCAGCCAACCTCAGGGGCAAATGGCGCAGTATTTT. Translated, it gives CASSQPQGQMAQYF.

This clonotype came up many times. The chain recombines TRBV5-1 with TRBJ1-6, with D tentatively TRBD1 (6 bases). CDR3 size: 16 residues. V shed 4 bases and J shed 7 bases, with 18 bases lying between them. Germline V gene lookup returns CDR1 SGHRS and CDR2 YFSETQ. The CDR3: CASSLERGGRNSPLHF. In DNA, the CDR3 is TGCGCCAGCAGCCTCGAACGAGGGGGTCGGAATTCACCCCTCCACTTT.

There are many counts of this clonotype. The V gene is TRBV27, the J gene TRBJ2-5, with 8 bases fitting TRBD2. This CDR3 has 16 residues. Trimming at V came to 5 bases and at J to 4 bases, leaving 12 bases not matched to a gene. Germline CDR1 is MNHEY and CDR2 is SMNVEV (reference sequence). In nucleotides, the CDR3 is TGTGCCAGCAGTCTAAACCCGGACGGGAGGGGAGAGACCCAGTACTTC. As protein: CASSLNPDGRGETQYF.

As concerns this clonotype: A much larger clone is a single base away; this may be a read error. CDR3 in amino acids: CAGSGLVPEQYF. The CDR3 DNA reads TGTGCCGGCAGTGGACTCGTTCCCGAGCAGTACTTC. V and J are TRBV2 and TRBJ2-7; D possibly corresponds to TRBD2 (5 bases). Germline V gene lookup returns CDR1 SNHLY and CDR2 FYNNEI. The CDR3 runs 12 residues. The full variable domain, its missing parts supplied by reference TRBV2 and TRBJ2-7, is EPEVTQTPSHQVTQMGQEVILRCVPISNHLYFYWYRQILGQKVEFLVSFYNNEISEKSEIFDDQFSVERPDGSNFTLKIRSTKLEDSAMYFCAGSGLVPEQYFGPGTRLTVT.

This clonotype ranks as medium-sized. V and J are TRBV28 and TRBJ2-1; TRBD2 matches at 7 bases. J was trimmed by 8 bases and V by 3 bases; bases with no gene match: 16. Germline V gene lookup returns CDR1 MDHEN and CDR2 SYDVKM. The CDR3 contains 17 residues. CDR3 DNA: TGTGCCAGCAGTTTCACGGTTCGGGGAGGGATATGGGATGAGCAGTTCTTC. This encodes CASSFTVRGGIWDEQFF.